The 8 T cell receptor beta chains below were found in one sample sequenced in a study of blood T cell repertoires in COVID-19. The method was immunoSEQ multiplex PCR; TCRdb's version includes in-frame clones alone and lacks a portion of them. This sample yields a few hundred thousand clones, of which around nine tenths are seen a single time; around 1.4% belongs to the top ten. Source material: peripheral blood. Receptors originate from a man older than 75 with acute or convalescent COVID-19.

This chain joins TRBV4-1 and TRBJ1-5; 9 bases fit TRBD1. V was clipped by 5 bases and J by 4 bases; unmatched bases: 3. The CDR3 is 14 amino acids. Germline V gene lookup returns CDR1 MGHRA and CDR2 YSYEKL. CDR3 nucleotides: TGCGCCAGCAGCTCCGGGACAGGGAATCAGCCCCAGCATTTT. Translated, it gives CASSSGTGNQPQHF.

The chain couples TRBV7-8 to TRBJ2-7, with 7 bases identical to TRBD1. CDR1 SGHVS and CDR2 FQNEAQ come from the germline V gene. The V and J ends lost 5 bases and 2 bases, in that order; junction bases with no gene match: 9. The length of the CDR3 is 15 residues. CDR3 coding DNA: TGTGCCAGCAGCCCAACCGGGACAGCAGCCTACGAGCAGTACTTC. Residues: CASSPTGTAAYEQYF.

The rearrangement links TRBV7-2 to TRBJ2-3, with 10 bases fitting TRBD2. The CDR3 runs to 16 residues. The germline CDR1 and CDR2 sequences are SGHTA and FQGNSA. V lost 5 bases and J lost 1; bases outside the gene matches: 6. The CDR3 loop is CASSPPGTSGTDTQYF. For the CDR3, the DNA is TGTGCCAGCAGCCCACCCGGGACTAGCGGCACAGATACGCAGTATTTT.

The gene calls are TRBV2 and TRBJ1-4; D unresolved. The V end lost 8 bases, the J end lost 5 bases, and 12 bases lay between the germline ends. This CDR3 has 13 residues. CDR1 and CDR2 (germline): SNHLY, FYNNEI. The CDR3: CASLGGNNEKLFF. Here the CDR3 DNA reads TGTGCCAGCTTGGGAGGGAACAATGAAAAACTGTTTTTT. Together with reference TRBV2 and TRBJ1-4, the CDR3 gives the full variable domain: EPEVTQTPSHQVTQMGQEVILRCVPISNHLYFYWYRQILGQKVEFLVSFYNNEISEKSEIFDDQFSVERPDGSNFTLKIRSTKLEDSAMYFCASLGGNNEKLFFGSGTQLSVL.

This clone was counted a few times. The chain joins TRBV9 to TRBJ2-2; 9 bases map to TRBD1. Per the germline V gene, CDR1 is SGDLS and CDR2 is YYNGEE. V shed 4 bases, J shed 4 bases, and the junction held 11 bases outside the gene matches. There are 17 residues in the CDR3. CDR3 amino acids: CASSPRGTGFFTGELFF. In DNA, the CDR3 is TGTGCCAGCAGCCCCCGGGGGACAGGGTTTTTCACCGGGGAGCTGTTTTTT.

This chain links TRBV6-5 with TRBJ1-2; the match to TRBD1 covers 8 bases. Unmatched junction bases numbered 5, after V lost 6 bases and J lost 8 bases. Germline V gene lookup returns CDR1 MNHEY and CDR2 SVGAGI. The CDR3 has 12 residues. CDR3 sequence reads: CASSQTGVGYTF. The CDR3 bases are TGTGCCAGCAGCCAGACAGGGGTCGGCTACACCTTC.

V usage is TRBV2 and J usage is TRBJ2-2; 12 bases line up with TRBD2. V lost 6 bases to trimming and J lost 2 bases; unmatched junction nucleotides: 4. Germline V gene sequence: CDR1 SNHLY, CDR2 FYNNEI. This CDR3 is 16 amino acids long. The CDR3 sequence: CASSKTSGRNTGELFF. CDR3 in DNA: TGTGCCAGCAGCAAGACTAGCGGGAGAAACACCGGGGAGCTGTTTTTT.

The rearrangement joins TRBV2 to TRBJ2-1; possible D gene TRBD2, 5 bases. Trimming took off 9 bases at V and 2 bases at J, with 14 bases between the two ends. Germline CDR1 is SNHLY and CDR2 is FYNNEI. There are 14 residues in the CDR3. Here the CDR3 DNA reads TGTGCCAGTCAGGACTCGTCCGCCTACAATGAGCAGTTCTTC. It is translated as CASQDSSAYNEQFF.